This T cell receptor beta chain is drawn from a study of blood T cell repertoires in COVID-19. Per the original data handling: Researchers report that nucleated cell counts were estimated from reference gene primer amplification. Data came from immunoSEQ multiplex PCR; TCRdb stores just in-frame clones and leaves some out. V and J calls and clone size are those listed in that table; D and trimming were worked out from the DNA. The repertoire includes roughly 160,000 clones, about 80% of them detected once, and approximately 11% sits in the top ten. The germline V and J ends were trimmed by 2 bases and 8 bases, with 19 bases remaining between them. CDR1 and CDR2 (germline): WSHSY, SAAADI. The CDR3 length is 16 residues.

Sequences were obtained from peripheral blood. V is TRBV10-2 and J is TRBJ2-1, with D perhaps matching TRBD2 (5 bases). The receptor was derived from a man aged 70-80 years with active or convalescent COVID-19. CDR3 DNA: TGCGCCAGCAGTGAGCCGACGACCATCGGCGGGTATGAGCAGTTCTTC. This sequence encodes CASSEPTTIGGYEQFF.